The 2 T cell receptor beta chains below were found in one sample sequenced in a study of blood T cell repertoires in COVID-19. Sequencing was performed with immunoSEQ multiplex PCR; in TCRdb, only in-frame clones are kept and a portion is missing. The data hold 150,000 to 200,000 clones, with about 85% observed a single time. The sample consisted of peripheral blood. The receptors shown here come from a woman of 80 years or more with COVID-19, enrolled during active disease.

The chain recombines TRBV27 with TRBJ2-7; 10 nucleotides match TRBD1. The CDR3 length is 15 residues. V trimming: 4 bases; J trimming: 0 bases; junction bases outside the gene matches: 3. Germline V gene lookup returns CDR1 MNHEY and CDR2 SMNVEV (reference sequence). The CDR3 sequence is CASSSTGGASYEQYF. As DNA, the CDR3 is TGTGCCAGCAGTTCGACAGGGGGCGCCTCCTACGAGCAGTACTTC.

The DNA of the CDR3 is TGTGCCAGCTCACCAGTGACAGGGGACGCGGTGGGCAAAGCGACCCAGTACTTC. Its protein is CASSPVTGDAVGKATQYF. The chain employs TRBV18 and TRBJ2-5; TRBD1 matches at 8 bases. The germline V gene has CDR1 KGHSH and CDR2 LQKENI. Trimming removed 2 bases from V and 7 bases from J; junction bases left unmatched: 18. CDR3 length: 18 residues.